The clone carrying this TCR beta chain has a handful of counts. This sample is drawn from a study of shared clonotypes between healthy human individuals. The table came from immunoSEQ multiplex PCR; TCRdb's copy has only in-frame clones and leaves some out. The table includes 850,000 to 1,200,000 clones, roughly 80% detected once. Sequenced sample: memory CD4+ T cells sorted from blood. Subset indicated: CD45RA-negative fraction. This sequence was found in a man younger than 35 in good health.

The DNA of the CDR3 is TGTGCCAGCGCGGGGGACATAGGCGCCGAGCAGTACTTC. Encoded protein: CASAGDIGAEQYF. The chain joins TRBV19 to TRBJ2-7, with D possibly TRBD2 on 7 matching bases. This CDR3 comprises 13 residues. The germline CDR1 and CDR2 sequences are LNHDA and SQIVND (reference sequence). The ends were cut back, 9 bases at V and 6 bases at J, with 18 bases in the middle.